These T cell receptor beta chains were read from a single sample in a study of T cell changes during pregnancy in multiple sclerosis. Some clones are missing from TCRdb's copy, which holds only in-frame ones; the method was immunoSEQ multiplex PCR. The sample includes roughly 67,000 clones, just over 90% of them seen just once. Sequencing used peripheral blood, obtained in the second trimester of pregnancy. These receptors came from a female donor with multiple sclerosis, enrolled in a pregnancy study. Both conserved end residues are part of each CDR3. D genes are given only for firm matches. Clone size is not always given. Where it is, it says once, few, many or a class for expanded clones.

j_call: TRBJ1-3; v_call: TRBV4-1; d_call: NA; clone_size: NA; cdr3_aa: CASTPDGTRGTGNTIYF; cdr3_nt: TGCGCCAGCACCCCGGACGGGACCAGGGGAACTGGAAACACCATATATTTT
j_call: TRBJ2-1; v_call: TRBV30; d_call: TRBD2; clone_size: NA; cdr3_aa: CAWSVLRTSAYYNEQFF; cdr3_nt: TGTGCCTGGAGTGTACTCCGGACTAGCGCCTACTACAATGAGCAGTTCTTC
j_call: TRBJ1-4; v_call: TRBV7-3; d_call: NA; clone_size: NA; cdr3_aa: CASSLMGGRDEKLFF; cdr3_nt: TGTGCCAGCAGCTTAATGGGGGGACGGGATGAAAAACTGTTTTTT
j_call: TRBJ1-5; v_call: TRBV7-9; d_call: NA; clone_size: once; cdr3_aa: CASSLVGRGQPQHF; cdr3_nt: TGTGCCAGCAGCTTAGTAGGGAGGGGTCAGCCCCAGCATTTT
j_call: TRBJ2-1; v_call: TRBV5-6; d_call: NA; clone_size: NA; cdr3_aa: CASLGVGGGLQFF; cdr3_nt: TGTGCCAGCCTCGGGGTAGGGGGGGGGCTTCAGTTCTTC
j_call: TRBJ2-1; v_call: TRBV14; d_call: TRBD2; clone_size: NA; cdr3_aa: CASSHLAGSSYNEQFF; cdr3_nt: TGTGCCAGCAGCCATTTAGCGGGGAGCTCCTACAATGAGCAGTTCTTC
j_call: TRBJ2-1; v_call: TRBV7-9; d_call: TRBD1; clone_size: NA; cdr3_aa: CASSSLGTGADNEQFF; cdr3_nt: TGTGCCAGCAGCTCCCTCGGGACAGGGGCCGACAATGAGCAGTTCTTC
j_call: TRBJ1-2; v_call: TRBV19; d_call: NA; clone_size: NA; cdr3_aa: CASSIDNWYGYTF; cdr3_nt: TGTGCCAGTAGTATTGACAACTGGTATGGCTACACCTTC
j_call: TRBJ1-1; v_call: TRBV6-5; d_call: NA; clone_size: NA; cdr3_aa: CASKRTGVNTEAFF; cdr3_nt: TGTGCCAGCAAGCGGACCGGGGTGAACACTGAAGCTTTCTTT
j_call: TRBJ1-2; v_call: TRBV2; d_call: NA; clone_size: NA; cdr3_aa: CASFPDRDGYTF; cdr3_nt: TGTGCCAGCTTCCCGGACAGAGACGGCTACACCTTC